Shown below are 21 T cell receptor beta chains from a single sample sequenced in a study of blood T cell repertoires in COVID-19. Data came from immunoSEQ multiplex PCR; TCRdb stores just in-frame clones and leaves some out. The sample shows fewer than 250,000 clones, over 80% of them seen only once. Sequencing input: PBMCs or T cells enriched from blood (not recorded which). The receptors shown here come from a man in his fifties who had been exposed to COVID-19.

V usage is TRBV9 and J usage is TRBJ2-2; TRBD2 might be the D (6 bases). V was cut by 4 bases and J by 3 bases, with 16 bases left in between. CDR3 length equals 16 residues. Germline V lookup: CDR1 SGDLS, CDR2 YYNGEE. The chain's CDR3 is CASSPGLPRHTGELFF. CDR3 DNA sequence: TGTGCCAGCAGCCCGGGACTCCCCCGGCACACCGGGGAGCTGTTTTTT.

The chain is built from TRBV7-8 and TRBJ2-1; D possibly corresponds to TRBD1 (5 bases). Germline loops: CDR1 SGHVS, CDR2 FQNEAQ. Trimming took 1 base from V and 0 from J, leaving 10 bases between them. The CDR3 runs to 16 residues. The CDR3 bases are TGTGCCAGCAGCTTAGAGGGGCCAGCCTCCTACAATGAGCAGTTCTTC. Translated, it gives CASSLEGPASYNEQFF.

This chain links TRBV6-1 with TRBJ2-1, with TRBD2 matching 13 bases. CDR1 and CDR2 (germline): MNHNS, SASEGT. Trimming cost V 3 bases and J 4 bases; bases outside gene matches: 3. CDR3 length equals 16 residues. CDR3 loop: CASSDGLAGAYNEQFF. CDR3 coding DNA: TGTGCCAGCAGTGACGGACTAGCGGGGGCTTACAATGAGCAGTTCTTC.

The rearrangement joins TRBV2 to TRBJ2-7; TRBD1 matches 7 bases. Trimming took 4 bases from V and 2 from J; bases not matched to a gene: 8. Germline CDR1 is SNHLY and CDR2 is FYNNEI. There are 15 residues in the CDR3. CDR3: CASSGPGQRTYEQYV. The CDR3 DNA follows: TGTGCCAGCAGTGGACCGGGACAGAGAACCTACGAGCAGTACGTC.

This chain uses TRBV28 with TRBJ2-7; D ambiguous. This CDR3 spans 15 amino acids. V was trimmed by 5 bases and J by 2 bases, leaving 16 bases between them. Germline lookup yields CDR1 MDHEN and CDR2 SYDVKM. This CDR3 reads CASSALGGYTYEQYF. The CDR3 DNA sequence: TGTGCCAGCAGTGCCCTTGGCGGCTATACCTACGAGCAGTACTTC.

The gene calls are TRBV2 and TRBJ1-1; tentatively, D is TRBD1 (5 bases). Germline lookup yields CDR1 SNHLY and CDR2 FYNNEI. V shed 6 bases and J shed 5 bases, with 13 bases lying between them. This CDR3 comprises 13 residues. CDR3: CASSPLGGTEAFF. Here the CDR3 DNA reads TGTGCCAGCAGCCCCCTGGGGGGAACTGAAGCTTTCTTT.

The V call is TRBV24-1, the J call TRBJ2-5, with a tentative D call TRBD1 (6 bases). Germline assignment: CDR1 KGHDR and CDR2 SFDVKD. Deletions cut 2 bases from V and 1 base from J, with 10 bases between. This CDR3 has 15 amino acids. The CDR3 DNA follows: TGTGCCACCAGTGATTCAAGACAGGTCCAAGAGACCCAGTACTTC. This encodes CATSDSRQVQETQYF.

The gene calls are TRBV9 and TRBJ2-1, with TRBD2 matching over 11 bases. V trimming: 2 bases; J trimming: 2 bases; junction bases outside the gene matches: 6. Germline assignment: CDR1 SGDLS and CDR2 YYNGEE. The CDR3 sequence is 17 residues long. The CDR3: CASSVSGGALAYNEQFF. The CDR3, as DNA: TGTGCCAGCAGCGTTAGCGGGGGGGCCTTGGCCTACAATGAGCAGTTCTTC.

CDR3 residues: CAWSLTGAGYTF. In DNA, the CDR3 is TGTGCCTGGAGTCTGACAGGGGCCGGCTACACCTTC. The J gene is TRBJ1-2, the V gene TRBV30, with 8 positions matching TRBD1. The CDR3 consists of 12 residues. With 2 bases clipped from V and 8 bases from J, the junction kept 4 bases outside the gene matches. From germline, CDR1 is GTSNPN and CDR2 SVGIG (reference sequence).

V gene TRBV7-8 combines with J gene TRBJ2-7, with D possibly matching TRBD2 (6 bases). Germline values: CDR1 SGHVS, CDR2 FQNEAQ. CDR3 size: 14 residues. V lost 2 bases to trimming and J lost 9 bases, with 17 bases between them. The CDR3 nucleotides read TGTGCCAGCAGCTTAACAGCGGGTTTTGGAGGGCAGTACGTC. This codes for CASSLTAGFGGQYV.

The V call is TRBV4-1, the J call TRBJ2-1; D might be TRBD1 (6 bases). The CDR3 is 12 residues long. Germline CDR1 MGHRA, CDR2 YSYEKL. V lost 5 bases to trimming and J lost 14 bases, with 16 bases between them. DNA of the CDR3: TGCGCCAGCAGCGACGCTGGGCCAGGGGAGTTCTTC. Translation gives CASSDAGPGEFF.

The chain recombines TRBV11-3 with TRBJ2-2; no clear D. The CDR3 extends over 14 amino acids. V was shortened by 4 bases and J by 2 bases, with 8 bases between the two germline ends. Per the germline V gene, CDR1 is SGHNT and CDR2 is YENEEA. The CDR3 DNA is TGTGCCAGCAGCTCCACAGAAAACACCGGGGAGCTGTTTTTT. Translation gives CASSSTENTGELFF.

This chain uses TRBV28 with TRBJ2-4; unclear D gene. V was shortened by 5 bases and J by 1 base, with 6 bases between the two germline ends. This CDR3 is 13 amino acids long. CDR1 and CDR2 (germline): MDHEN, SYDVKM. The CDR3 nucleotides read TGTGCCAGCAGTGCTGCGGCCAAAAACATTCAGTACTTC. It is translated as CASSAAAKNIQYF.

Concerning this clone itself: Mismatch with germline at one junction end may stem from a read error. V gene TRBV3-1 (or the pseudogene TRBV3-2) combines with J gene TRBJ2-1; tentatively, D is TRBD2 (7 bases). Germline CDR1 and CDR2: LGHDT and YNNKEL (reference sequence). The CDR3 covers 14 residues. The DNA of the CDR3 is TGTGCCAGCAGACAAGAGGGGGGGATTCCTGAGCAGTTCTTC. Translation: CASRQEGGIPEQFF.

This rearrangement joins TRBV5-4 to TRBJ1-1; D possibly corresponds to TRBD1 (6 bases). Germline CDR1 and CDR2: SGHNT and YYREEE (reference sequence). The CDR3 extends over 15 amino acids. Trimming removed 5 bases from V and 4 bases from J, with 18 bases in between. The CDR3, as DNA: TGTGCCAGCAGTAACTTAGGGGGATTAGGCACTGAAGCTTTCTTT. It translates to CASSNLGGLGTEAFF.

The rearrangement joins TRBV13 to TRBJ2-1; a possible D gene is TRBD2 (5 bases). The V gene's germline CDR1 is PRHDT and CDR2 FYEKMQ (reference sequence). Trimming removed 5 bases from V and 5 bases from J, with 19 bases in between. The CDR3 spans 16 residues. The CDR3, as DNA: TGTGCCAGCAGCCCGGCGCGGGCGGTGATGAACAATGAGCAGTTCTTC. Its protein is CASSPARAVMNNEQFF. The full variable domain, rest sourced from reference TRBV13 and TRBJ2-1, is AAGVIQSPRHLIKEKRETATLKCYPIPRHDTVYWYQQGPGQDPQFLISFYEKMQSDKGSIPDRFSAQQFSDYHSELNMSSLELGDSALYFCASSPARAVMNNEQFFGPGTRLTVL.

CDR3 nucleotides: TGTGCCAGCAGCTTGCAACTAGCGGGAGAAGAGACCCAGTACTTC. Translated, it gives CASSLQLAGEETQYF. The chain uses TRBV7-3 and TRBJ2-5; 11 nucleotides align to TRBD2. The CDR3 has 15 amino acids. Unmatched junction bases numbered 3, after V lost 3 bases and J lost 3 bases. Germline CDR1 is SGHTA and CDR2 is FQGTGA.

The chain links TRBV7-3 to TRBJ2-1; TRBD2 matches at 9 bases. The CDR3 consists of 15 residues. CDR1 and CDR2 (germline): SGHTA, FQGTGA. The V segment lost 3 bases and the J segment 7 bases; nucleotides outside the gene matches: 7. The CDR3 here is CASSFGLAGTNEQFF. The CDR3 DNA is TGTGCCAGCAGCTTCGGTCTAGCGGGAACAAATGAGCAGTTCTTC.

V usage is TRBV2 and J usage is TRBJ1-2; the match to TRBD1 covers 12 bases. The junction had 11 bases not matched to a gene; V was cut back by 7 bases and J by 8 bases. Germline V gene data show CDR1 as SNHLY and CDR2 as FYNNEI. This CDR3 comprises 15 residues. CDR3 sequence: CASTGDRGRPMGYTF. In nucleotides, the CDR3 is TGTGCCAGCACAGGGGACAGGGGGCGACCTATGGGCTACACCTTC.

The chain uses TRBV6-5 and TRBJ2-1, with a tentative D call TRBD1 (5 bases). This CDR3 has 14 amino acids. Germline loops: CDR1 MNHEY, CDR2 SVGAGI. The V gene lost 7 bases and the J gene lost 2 bases, with 12 bases spanning the gap. This chain's CDR3 is CASTRGQAYNEQFF. Written as DNA, the CDR3 is TGTGCCAGCACTAGGGGCCAAGCCTACAATGAGCAGTTCTTC.

V and J are TRBV5-1 and TRBJ1-2; no definite D call. CDR1 is SGHRS and CDR2 is YFSETQ in the germline V gene. Trimming stripped 2 bases from V and 3 bases from J, with 11 bases between. The CDR3 has 14 amino acids. CDR3 in amino acids: CASSFTVNDYGYTF. CDR3 coding DNA: TGCGCCAGCAGCTTCACAGTCAACGACTATGGCTACACCTTC.